One and the same sample provided the 29 T cell receptor beta chains below, sequenced in a study of cytotoxic CD8 clonotypes in ibrutinib-treated CLL. The data were produced by immunoSEQ multiplex PCR, yet TCRdb's version contains in-frame clones alone and is incomplete. This sample has some 140,000 clones; around 93% occur once, and the top ten carry 10% to 14%. The material was PBMCs, obtained after 12 months of ibrutinib treatment. These receptors were taken from a human donor with chronic lymphocytic leukemia.

The V call is TRBV19, the J call TRBJ2-2; 10 nucleotides align to TRBD2. The CDR3 is 16 residues long. The germline V gene has CDR1 LNHDA and CDR2 SQIVND (reference sequence). V shed 6 bases, J shed 5 bases, and the junction held 9 bases outside the gene matches. DNA of the CDR3: TGTGCCAGTAGAAATCCCGGGACTAGCGTAACCGGGGAGCTGTTTTTT. It is translated as CASRNPGTSVTGELFF.

The DNA of the CDR3 is TGCGCCAGCAGCCAAGGGGCTAGCGGGGGCTCCTACAATGAGCAGTTCTTC. Its translation: CASSQGASGGSYNEQFF. The chain uses TRBV4-3 and TRBJ2-1; 10 nucleotides align to TRBD2. The CDR3 runs 17 residues. Trimming at V came to 1 base and at J to 0 bases, leaving 3 bases not matched to a gene. The germline V gene encodes CDR1 LGHNA and CDR2 YSLEER.

The rearrangement uses TRBV9 and TRBJ2-1; TRBD2 aligns across 9 bases. The germline V gene encodes CDR1 SGDLS and CDR2 YYNGEE. The CDR3 length is 15 residues. Trimming cost V 6 bases and J 1 base; bases outside gene matches: 5. The CDR3 region has the DNA TGTGCCAGCACTTTGCGGGAGGGTTCCTACAATGAGCAGTTCTTC. It codes for CASTLREGSYNEQFF. The entire variable domain, with the rest obtained from reference TRBV9 and TRBJ2-1, is as follows: DSGVTQTPKHLITATGQRVTLRCSPRSGDLSVYWYQQSLDQGLQFLIQYYNGEERAKGNILERFSAQQFPDLHSELNLSSLELGDSALYFCASTLREGSYNEQFFGPGTRLTVL.

The chain employs TRBV27 and TRBJ2-1; a weak D match, TRBD2 (7 bases). V was clipped by 1 base and J by 4 bases, with 11 bases between them. Looked up from germline, CDR1 is MNHEY and CDR2 is SMNVEV (reference sequence). The CDR3 is made up of 15 amino acids. CDR3 protein: CASSLLRGQYNEQFF. The CDR3 bases are TGTGCCAGCAGTTTATTGCGGGGGCAGTACAATGAGCAGTTCTTC.

The V gene is TRBV7-9, the J gene TRBJ1-2; 7 bases are a match to TRBD1. Germline loops: CDR1 SEHNR, CDR2 FQNEAQ (reference sequence). There are 14 residues in the CDR3. The ends lost 4 bases at V and 7 bases at J; junction bases unmatched: 9. The CDR3 sequence: CASSSSAQGLGYTF. In nucleotides, the CDR3 is TGTGCCAGCAGCTCCAGCGCACAGGGGCTTGGCTACACCTTC.

Regarding this clone: A junction end diverges from the germline sequence, so it may reflect a read error. The rearrangement links TRBV12-5 to TRBJ2-1; TRBD2 aligns across 9 bases. CDR1 and CDR2 from the germline V gene are LGHNT and FRNRAP. The CDR3 covers 14 residues. The CDR3 coding sequence is TGTGCTAGTGGATCCGGGACTAGCTACAGTGAGCAGTTCTTC. Amino acids: CASGSGTSYSEQFF.

This rearrangement joins TRBV29-1 to TRBJ2-1; D gene ambiguous. The V end was cut by 4 bases, the J end by 0 bases, with 10 bases between. Germline V gene data show CDR1 as SQVTM and CDR2 as ANQGSEA. The CDR3 runs to 14 residues. The CDR3 loop reads CSVARSLSYNEQFF. For the CDR3, the DNA is TGCAGCGTTGCCAGGTCTCTCTCCTACAATGAGCAGTTCTTC.

This chain uses TRBV5-4 with TRBJ2-4; 7 nucleotides line up with TRBD1. V shed 0 bases and J 2 bases; nucleotides not matched to a gene: 5. The length of the CDR3 is 16 residues. CDR1 SGHNT and CDR2 YYREEE come from the germline V gene (reference sequence). The CDR3 coding sequence is TGTGCCAGCAGCTTGGGGACAGGCACTTCCAAAAACATTCAGTACTTC. Protein sequence: CASSLGTGTSKNIQYF.

This rearrangement joins TRBV7-9 to TRBJ1-1; no firm D call. The CDR3 consists of 12 residues. Between the trimmed V and J ends, which lost 1 base and 3 bases, there was a span of 3 bases. CDR1 and CDR2 from the germline V gene are SEHNR and FQNEAQ (reference sequence). DNA of the CDR3: TGTGCCAGCAGCTTAGAATACACTGAAGCTTTCTTT. Amino acids: CASSLEYTEAFF.

V and J are TRBV7-2 and TRBJ2-7; no reliable D call. The germline V gene encodes CDR1 SGHTA and CDR2 FQGNSA. Trimming removed 5 bases from V and 3 bases from J, with 14 bases in between. The CDR3 is 14 residues long. CDR3 sequence (DNA): TGTGCCAGCAGCCCCCAGTGGTTCAGCTACGAGCAGTACTTC. As protein: CASSPQWFSYEQYF.

The rearrangement links TRBV5-6 to TRBJ2-7, with TRBD2 matching over 11 bases. CDR3 length equals 19 residues. Germline CDR1 SGHDT, CDR2 YYEEEE. The trim removed 1 base at V and 3 bases at J, leaving 15 bases unmatched. CDR3 DNA sequence: TGTGCCAGCAGCTTGTTGAGTGGGACTAGCGGAAGGGACTTCTACGAGCAGTACTTC. It codes for CASSLLSGTSGRDFYEQYF. Supplemented by reference TRBV5-6 and TRBJ2-7, the full variable domain reads DAGVTQSPTHLIKTRGQQVTLRCSPKSGHDTVSWYQQALGQGPQFIFQYYEEEERQRGNFPDRFSGHQFPNYSSELNVNALLLGDSALYLCASSLLSGTSGRDFYEQYFGPGTRLTVT.

In this sample, this clone turned up once. This chain connects TRBV27 to TRBJ1-2; D not certain. Germline assignment: CDR1 MNHEY and CDR2 SMNVEV (reference sequence). Trimming left V 0 bases short and J 4 bases short, with 12 bases between. CDR3 length: 15 residues. The CDR3: CASSLSPTTSYGYTF. CDR3 DNA sequence: TGTGCCAGCAGTTTATCCCCGACAACCTCCTATGGCTACACCTTC.

Of note for this clone: Lacking the conserved final phenylalanine or tryptophan, this CDR3 likely reflects a read error. Because the CDR3's place on the DNA is in doubt, the DNA is left out and the CDR3 is given as listed by TCRdb. The rearrangement links TRBV21-1 to TRBJ2-7; the DNA was not used to check the table's D call, TRBD2. TRBV21-1 is assigned pseudogene status. The CDR3 comprises 12 residues, both ends counted. The CDR3 sequence: CASSKVVAGGPN.

The J gene is TRBJ2-2, the V gene TRBV29-1; 8 positions agree with TRBD2. CDR3 length equals 16 residues. V was pared by 4 bases and J by 3 bases, with 10 bases of the junction left unmatched. Germline CDR1 is SQVTM and CDR2 is ANQGSEA. The CDR3 loop reads CSVVTSGRSDTGELFF. The CDR3 bases are TGCAGCGTTGTCACTAGCGGAAGGAGCGACACCGGGGAGCTGTTTTTT.

The J gene is TRBJ2-5, the V gene TRBV7-3; 9 nucleotides align to TRBD1. The J segment lost 5 bases and the V segment lost 0 bases, leaving 4 bases of the junction unmatched. Germline V gives CDR1 SGHTA, CDR2 FQGTGA. The CDR3 covers 15 residues. The chain's CDR3 is CASSLTGQGWETQYF. The CDR3 DNA reads as TGTGCCAGCAGCTTAACGGGACAGGGATGGGAGACCCAGTACTTC.

This chain joins TRBV11-2 and TRBJ2-7; 8 bases fit TRBD2. The V gene end was trimmed by 1 base and the J gene end by 0 bases; junction bases not matched to a gene: 5. CDR3 length: 16 residues. CDR1 is SGHAT, CDR2 FQNNGV, per germline. CDR3 loop: CASSLVASGLSYEQYF. In DNA, the CDR3 is TGTGCCAGCAGCTTAGTGGCTAGCGGGCTCTCCTACGAGCAGTACTTC. The full variable domain, completed using reference TRBV11-2 and TRBJ2-7, is EAGVAQSPRYKIIEKRQSVAFWCNPISGHATLYWYQQILGQGPKLLIQFQNNGVVDDSQLPKDRFSAERLKGVDSTLKIQPAKLEDSAVYLCASSLVASGLSYEQYFGPGTRLTVT.

V usage is TRBV10-1 and J usage is TRBJ1-4; D is undetermined. Trimming removed 0 bases at V and 4 bases at J, with 9 bases between. Germline loops: CDR1 WNHNN, CDR2 SYGVQD (reference sequence). CDR3 length equals 15 residues. Here the CDR3 DNA reads TGCGCCAGCAGTGAGTCGGCAGCCGGTAATGAAAAACTGTTTTTT. Translated: CASSESAAGNEKLFF.

The rearrangement joins TRBV7-9 to TRBJ1-5; no clear D. The CDR3 totals 14 residues. Germline values: CDR1 SEHNR, CDR2 FQNEAQ (reference sequence). V lost 0 bases to trimming and J lost 6 bases, with 9 bases between them. The CDR3 reads CASSLARGGQPQHF. The CDR3 DNA sequence: TGTGCCAGCAGCTTAGCTCGGGGAGGTCAGCCCCAGCATTTT.

This chain uses TRBV6-5 with TRBJ2-7, with TRBD2 as a possible D gene (6 bases). CDR3 length: 14 amino acids. Germline V gene sequence: CDR1 MNHEY, CDR2 SVGAGI. The ends were cut back, 3 bases at V and 4 bases at J, with 13 bases in the middle. The CDR3 bases are TGTGCCAGCAGTTATCAGGCGGGGCAGTACGAGCAGTACTTC. Amino acids: CASSYQAGQYEQYF.

The chain recombines TRBV12-5 with TRBJ1-1, with TRBD1 as a possible D gene (6 bases). Germline CDR1 and CDR2: LGHNT and FRNRAP. The CDR3 consists of 14 residues. The V gene lost 6 bases and the J gene lost 0 bases, with 11 bases spanning the gap. This CDR3 is CASGEGGMNTEAFF. The CDR3 region has the DNA TGTGCTAGTGGAGAAGGGGGTATGAACACTGAAGCTTTCTTT.

This chain uses TRBV13 with TRBJ2-5; D call uncertain. The CDR3 sequence is 13 residues long. The V and J ends lost 4 bases and 3 bases respectively, with 9 bases between them. Germline values: CDR1 PRHDT, CDR2 FYEKMQ (reference sequence). CDR3 in amino acids: CASSSGSKETQYF. CDR3 in DNA: TGTGCCAGCAGCTCGGGTTCAAAAGAGACCCAGTACTTC.

This chain uses TRBV19 with TRBJ2-3, with TRBD2 identical over 15 bases. The CDR3 is 16 amino acids. CDR1 and CDR2 from the germline V gene are LNHDA and SQIVND (reference sequence). The ends lost 5 bases at V and 7 bases at J; junction bases unmatched: 7. The CDR3 DNA reads TGTGCCAGTAGTCCAGGACTAGCGGGAGGGCGAAATACGCAGTATTTT. It yields the protein CASSPGLAGGRNTQYF.

This clone appeared once. The chain links TRBV28 to TRBJ2-7; D assignment may be TRBD1 or TRBD2 (6 bases each). CDR1 and CDR2 from the germline V gene are MDHEN and SYDVKM. V was pared by 7 bases and J by 4 bases, with 17 bases between. The CDR3 consists of 14 residues. Here the CDR3 reads CASNPPGGEYEQYF. CDR3 in DNA: TGTGCCAGCAACCCCCCCGGGGGCGAGTACGAGCAGTACTTC.

V gene TRBV29-1 combines with J gene TRBJ2-2; 8 bases are a match to TRBD2. From germline, CDR1 is SQVTM and CDR2 ANQGSEA. This CDR3 has 15 residues. Trimming at V came to 5 bases and at J to 4 bases, leaving 9 bases not matched to a gene. The CDR3 region has the DNA TGCAGCGTTATGCGAGCGGGAGTCGCCACCGGGGAGCTGTTTTTT. It translates to CSVMRAGVATGELFF.

The V call is TRBV4-1, the J call TRBJ1-1; TRBD1 agrees at 8 bases. V trimming: 4 bases; J trimming: 6 bases; junction bases outside the gene matches: 7. The CDR3 spans 14 residues. Germline CDR1 MGHRA, CDR2 YSYEKL. CDR3 bases: TGCGCCAGCAGCCCAGGGGGCCGAGGCTCTGAAGCTTTCTTT. It yields the protein CASSPGGRGSEAFF.

The V call is TRBV6-5, the J call TRBJ1-1; the D is unclear. With 6 bases removed from V and 2 bases from J, the gap between germline ends came to 10 bases. In germline, CDR1 is MNHEY, CDR2 SVGAGI. This CDR3 region has 13 residues. CDR3 coding DNA: TGTGCCAGCAGCTCGACACTAAACACTGAAGCTTTCTTT. Translating it yields CASSSTLNTEAFF.

The chain employs TRBV7-9 and TRBJ2-3; D may be TRBD2 (7 bases). The germline V gene has CDR1 SEHNR and CDR2 FQNEAQ (reference sequence). Trimming cost V 5 bases and J 5 bases, with 14 bases left between them. The CDR3 contains 14 residues. The CDR3 protein is CASSARGGEDTQYF. The CDR3 DNA reads TGTGCCAGCAGCGCAAGAGGGGGGGAAGATACGCAGTATTTT.

The rearrangement uses TRBV6-5 and TRBJ2-7; D may be TRBD2 (5 bases). The V gene lost 2 bases and the J gene lost 1 base, with 9 bases spanning the gap. The CDR3 extends over 14 amino acids. The germline CDR1 and CDR2 sequences are MNHEY and SVGAGI. CDR3 DNA sequence: TGTGCCAGCAGTTACGATGGGGAGTCCTACGAGCAGTACTTC. It specifies CASSYDGESYEQYF.

CDR3 coding DNA: TGTGCCAGCTCACCACCGAGGACAGTGAACACTGAAGCTTTCTTT. This encodes CASSPPRTVNTEAFF. The chain has TRBV18 and TRBJ1-1; tentatively, D is TRBD1 (6 bases). The germline V gene encodes CDR1 KGHSH and CDR2 LQKENI. The CDR3 is 15 residues long. V was shortened by 0 bases and J by 0 bases, with 8 bases between the two germline ends.